These 27 T cell receptor beta chains came from one sample sequenced in a study of shared clonotypes between healthy human individuals. Repertoires were generated with immunoSEQ multiplex PCR, while TCRdb's copy carries only in-frame clones and drops some. The sample lists approximately 620,000 clones, 97% occurring once. The specimen sequenced was naive CD4+ T cells sorted from blood. The subset was: CD45RA+ positively selected. These receptors all come from a woman between 25 and 40 years old in good health.

The V gene is TRBV28, the J gene TRBJ1-1; 8 bases fit TRBD1. The CDR3 has 15 amino acids. The trim removed 4 bases at V and 1 base at J, leaving 5 bases unmatched. CDR1 and CDR2 from the germline V gene are MDHEN and SYDVKM. CDR3 nucleotide sequence: TGTGCCAGCAGTTCCCCGGGACAGGCGAACACTGAAGCTTTCTTT. As protein: CASSSPGQANTEAFF.

The chain carries TRBV5-6 and TRBJ2-7, with 8 bases that match TRBD2. CDR1 SGHDT and CDR2 YYEEEE come from the germline V gene. J was trimmed by 3 bases and V by 3 bases; bases with no gene match: 8. CDR3 length: 15 amino acids. CDR3 nucleotide sequence: TGTGCCAGCAGCTCCACGGGAGGGCCAAACTACGAGCAGTACTTC. Residues: CASSSTGGPNYEQYF.

The gene calls are TRBV18 and TRBJ1-3; D is unresolved. This CDR3 is 15 amino acids long. V was pared by 3 bases and J by 2 bases, with 11 bases between. The germline V gene has CDR1 KGHSH and CDR2 LQKENI. DNA of the CDR3: TGTGCCAGCTCACCGTATGTTGGGGCTGGAAACACCATATATTTT. It is translated as CASSPYVGAGNTIYF.

In DNA form, the CDR3 reads TGCGCCAGCAGCCTACTAGCGGGTGATTCCTACAATGAGCAGTTCTTC. It yields the protein CASSLLAGDSYNEQFF. The chain has TRBV5-1 and TRBJ2-1; TRBD2 agrees at 9 bases. The V gene end was trimmed by 4 bases and the J gene end by 1 base; junction bases not matched to a gene: 6. This CDR3 region has 16 residues. Germline lookup yields CDR1 SGHRS and CDR2 YFSETQ.

The V gene is TRBV5-6, the J gene TRBJ2-3, with TRBD2 as a possible D gene (5 bases). The V and J ends lost 7 bases and 4 bases respectively, with 22 bases between them. From germline, CDR1 is SGHDT and CDR2 YYEEEE. The CDR3 loop spans 16 amino acids. CDR3 DNA sequence: TGTGCCAGCCGAGGGATTGGCAGGTTTTCGGCAGATACGCAGTATTTT. Residues: CASRGIGRFSADTQYF. Based on the CDR3 plus reference TRBV5-6 and TRBJ2-3, the full variable domain is DAGVTQSPTHLIKTRGQQVTLRCSPKSGHDTVSWYQQALGQGPQFIFQYYEEEERQRGNFPDRFSGHQFPNYSSELNVNALLLGDSALYLCASRGIGRFSADTQYFGPGTRLTVL.

This chain uses TRBV11-2 with TRBJ2-2, with D uncertain. The germline gives CDR1 SGHAT, CDR2 FQNNGV. V lost 3 bases to trimming and J lost 4 bases, with 15 bases between them. The CDR3 sequence is 16 residues long. CDR3 in amino acids: CASSFNPVRVTGELFF. The DNA of the CDR3 is TGTGCCAGCAGCTTCAATCCTGTCCGGGTCACCGGGGAGCTGTTTTTT.

This clone has just one count. The gene calls are TRBV10-2 and TRBJ2-7, with D perhaps given as TRBD1 or TRBD2 (5 bases each). This CDR3 is built from 14 residues. CDR1 is WSHSY and CDR2 is SAAADI in the germline V gene. Trimming left V 7 bases short and J 3 bases short, with 16 bases between. CDR3: CASKIGDGYYEQYF. The CDR3 nucleotides are TGCGCCAGCAAGATAGGGGACGGCTACTACGAGCAGTACTTC.

This rearrangement joins TRBV7-9 to TRBJ2-7; D is perhaps TRBD1 (6 bases). There are 15 residues in the CDR3. Germline V CDR1 and CDR2: SEHNR, FQNEAQ (reference sequence). V lost 5 bases, J lost 2 bases, and 16 bases lay in between. CDR3 coding DNA: TGTGCCAGCAGCCCGTACAGGGATGTTACCTACGAGCAGTACTTC. Translated, it gives CASSPYRDVTYEQYF. The complete variable domain, with remaining parts taken from reference TRBV7-9 and TRBJ2-7, reads DTGVSQNPRHKITKRGQNVTFRCDPISEHNRLYWYRQTLGQGPEFLTYFQNEAQLEKSRLLSDRFSAERPKGSFSTLEIQRTEQGDSAMYLCASSPYRDVTYEQYFGPGTRLTVT.

V gene TRBV6-5 combines with J gene TRBJ1-2, with TRBD1 identical over 8 bases. The V segment lost 8 bases and the J segment 4 bases; nucleotides outside the gene matches: 12. Germline CDR1 MNHEY, CDR2 SVGAGI. The CDR3 spans 15 residues. Written as DNA, the CDR3 is TGTGCCAGCGGCAGACCAGGGGGCGCGAGCTATGGCTACACCTTC. Protein: CASGRPGGASYGYTF.

The gene calls are TRBV7-2 and TRBJ1-5; D possibly corresponds to TRBD1 (6 bases). Germline values: CDR1 SGHTA, CDR2 FQGNSA. The CDR3 length is 13 residues. V was shortened by 5 bases and J by 4 bases, with 9 bases between the two germline ends. CDR3 region: CASSPQGNQPQHF. CDR3 nucleotides: TGTGCCAGCAGCCCTCAGGGGAATCAGCCCCAGCATTTT.

This rearrangement joins TRBV28 to TRBJ2-1; 11 bases match TRBD2. Trimming cost V 2 bases and J 9 bases; bases outside gene matches: 9. Germline lookup yields CDR1 MDHEN and CDR2 SYDVKM. This CDR3 spans 16 amino acids. CDR3: CASSLELAGVGCEQFF. CDR3 nucleotide sequence: TGTGCCAGCAGTTTAGAACTAGCGGGAGTCGGCTGTGAGCAGTTCTTC. The variable domain in full, completed from reference TRBV28 and TRBJ2-1, reads DVKVTQSSRYLVKRTGEKVFLECVQDMDHENMFWYRQDPGLGLRLIYFSYDVKMKEKGDIPEGYSVSREKKERFSLILESASTNQTSMYLCASSLELAGVGCEQFFGPGTRLTVL.

CDR3 DNA: TGTGCCAGCACCCTTCGACAGGACTACGAGCAGTACTTC. Its translation is CASTLRQDYEQYF. The V and J genes are TRBV28 and TRBJ2-7; a possible D gene is TRBD1 (6 bases). Germline V lookup: CDR1 MDHEN, CDR2 SYDVKM. V lost 7 bases and J lost 3, with 13 bases in between. CDR3 length equals 13 residues.

The V call is TRBV2, the J call TRBJ2-3, with 7 bases that match TRBD1. V gave up 6 bases and J gave up 3 bases; unmatched junction bases: 9. This CDR3 is 15 amino acids long. Per the germline V gene, CDR1 is SNHLY and CDR2 is FYNNEI. The CDR3 DNA reads TGTGCCAGCAGCGTTCTGGGACAGTTTACAGATACGCAGTATTTT. Its protein is CASSVLGQFTDTQYF.

V and J are TRBV28 and TRBJ2-5, with D possibly being TRBD1 or TRBD2 (5 bases each). CDR3 length equals 13 residues. V lost 8 bases to trimming and J lost 4 bases, with 14 bases between them. Looked up from germline, CDR1 is MDHEN and CDR2 is SYDVKM. The CDR3 coding sequence is TGTGCCAGCCAGGGCCCAGGGACAGAGACCCAGTACTTC. Encoded protein: CASQGPGTETQYF.

The chain joins TRBV6-1 to TRBJ2-1; possible D gene TRBD2, 6 bases. This CDR3 region has 14 residues. V was pared by 4 bases and J by 9 bases, with 16 bases between. Per germline, CDR1 MNHNS and CDR2 SASEGT. Written as DNA, the CDR3 is TGTGCCAGCAGTGGGGGGAGGTCCAGTAGTGAGCAGTTCTTC. Translating it yields CASSGGRSSSEQFF.

The chain has TRBV28 and TRBJ1-1; D ambiguous. CDR1 is MDHEN, CDR2 SYDVKM, per germline. Trimming left V 5 bases short and J 11 bases short, with 15 bases between. The CDR3 totals 12 residues. The CDR3 sequence: CASSVEARWAFF. CDR3 coding DNA: TGTGCCAGCAGTGTGGAAGCCCGGTGGGCTTTCTTT. Drawing the rest from reference TRBV28 and TRBJ1-1, the complete variable domain is DVKVTQSSRYLVKRTGEKVFLECVQDMDHENMFWYRQDPGLGLRLIYFSYDVKMKEKGDIPEGYSVSREKKERFSLILESASTNQTSMYLCASSVEARWAFFGQGTRLTVV.

V is TRBV28 and J is TRBJ2-1, with D perhaps TRBD1 (5 bases). The CDR3 loop spans 11 amino acids. CDR1 and CDR2 (germline): MDHEN, SYDVKM. Trimming cost V 5 bases and J 7 bases, with 6 bases left between them. The CDR3 DNA reads as TGTGCCAGCAGTACAGGAAATGAGCAGTTCTTC. Its translation is CASSTGNEQFF.

The chain recombines TRBV5-1 with TRBJ2-1, with a weak D call TRBD1 (5 bases). V gave up 3 bases and J gave up 6 bases, with 16 bases separating them. This CDR3 spans 15 amino acids. Looked up from germline, CDR1 is SGHRS and CDR2 is YFSETQ. The CDR3, as DNA: TGCGCCAGCAGCTCACAATCAGTCAGGGCCAATGAGCAGTTCTTC. Translation: CASSSQSVRANEQFF.

V and J are TRBV9 and TRBJ2-5, with D unclear. Germline values: CDR1 SGDLS, CDR2 YYNGEE. The CDR3 is made up of 14 amino acids. Trimming shortened V by 3 bases and J by 5 bases, and 14 bases separated the two germline ends. The CDR3 bases are TGTGCCAGCAGCGGAACTGGGGTTTGGGAGACCCAGTACTTC. It encodes CASSGTGVWETQYF.

The chain combines TRBV5-1 with TRBJ2-1; 10 bases match TRBD1. This CDR3 region has 14 residues. V shed 4 bases, J shed 7 bases, and the junction held 5 bases outside the gene matches. The germline CDR1 and CDR2 sequences are SGHRS and YFSETQ. The CDR3 DNA reads TGCGCCAGCAGCCCCGGACAGGGGGTTAATGAGCAGTTCTTC. It translates to CASSPGQGVNEQFF.

The V and J genes are TRBV5-4 and TRBJ1-1; D is unresolved. The V gene lost 2 bases and the J gene lost 2 bases, with 4 bases spanning the gap. Germline V gene sequence: CDR1 SGHNT, CDR2 YYREEE (reference sequence). There are 12 residues in the CDR3. This CDR3 reads CASSLHNTEAFF. The DNA for the CDR3 is TGTGCCAGCAGCTTACACAACACTGAAGCTTTCTTT.

The J gene is TRBJ2-1, the V gene TRBV5-5; the D is unclear. Trimming removed 2 bases from V and 9 bases from J, with 9 bases in between. CDR1 and CDR2 from the germline V gene are SGHKS and YYEKEE (reference sequence). The CDR3 covers 12 residues. DNA of the CDR3: TGTGCCAGCAGCTTAGTCTTCGGTGAGCAGTTCTTC. Amino acid sequence: CASSLVFGEQFF.

The chain links TRBV11-2 to TRBJ2-2, with a tentative D call TRBD2 (6 bases). The CDR3 sequence is 16 residues long. CDR1 is SGHAT and CDR2 is FQNNGV in the germline V gene. The germline V and J ends were trimmed by 1 base and 0 bases, with 9 bases remaining between them. CDR3 loop: CASSLVGGSNTGELFF. CDR3 DNA: TGTGCCAGCAGCTTAGTCGGGGGTTCGAACACCGGGGAGCTGTTTTTT. Looking up the rest from reference TRBV11-2 and TRBJ2-2 gives the full variable domain: EAGVAQSPRYKIIEKRQSVAFWCNPISGHATLYWYQQILGQGPKLLIQFQNNGVVDDSQLPKDRFSAERLKGVDSTLKIQPAKLEDSAVYLCASSLVGGSNTGELFFGEGSRLTVL.

This clone is a singleton in its sample. The V gene is TRBV28, the J gene TRBJ1-1; TRBD1 matches at 7 bases. V trimming: 7 bases; J trimming: 0 bases; junction bases outside the gene matches: 14. CDR1 and CDR2 from the germline V gene are MDHEN and SYDVKM. The CDR3 extends over 17 amino acids. CDR3 sequence: CASTPDRAPVMNTEAFF. The CDR3 DNA follows: TGTGCCAGCACCCCTGACAGGGCGCCCGTTATGAACACTGAAGCTTTCTTT.

This clone is a singleton in its sample. The chain combines TRBV19 with TRBJ2-3; the match to TRBD2 covers 15 bases. Germline V gene sequence: CDR1 LNHDA, CDR2 SQIVND (reference sequence). The CDR3 has 18 amino acids. V gave up 9 bases and J gave up 3 bases; unmatched junction bases: 13. The CDR3 DNA reads as TGTGCCAGCTCCGGACTAGCGGGAGGGCCCTTCTGGACAGATACGCAGTATTTT. Amino acid sequence: CASSGLAGGPFWTDTQYF.

The CDR3 DNA sequence: TGTGCCAGCATAATGGGGGGGCAGTCTAGTGAAAAACTGTTTTTT. Encoded protein: CASIMGGQSSEKLFF. This rearrangement joins TRBV28 to TRBJ1-4, with a possible D match to TRBD1 (6 bases). The CDR3 length is 15 residues. Between the trimmed V and J ends, which lost 7 bases and 7 bases, there was a span of 19 bases. CDR1 is MDHEN and CDR2 is SYDVKM in the germline V gene.

The J gene is TRBJ2-1, the V gene TRBV29-1; tentative D call: TRBD2 (5 bases). This CDR3 spans 14 amino acids. Trimming removed 2 bases at V and 11 bases at J, with 19 bases between. CDR1 and CDR2 (germline): SQVTM, ANQGSEA. The CDR3 here is CSVENPPGNRKQFF. The CDR3 DNA sequence: TGCAGCGTTGAAAACCCGCCCGGGAATAGAAAGCAGTTCTTC.